A selection of T cell receptor beta chains follows, all from one sample in a study of identical twins. MiXCR, run by TCRdb on the 5' RACE reads, gives a single entry per CDR3 protein. The sample holds roughly 490,000 distinct CDR3 sequences; over 11% are singletons and the top ten take approximately 0.98%. This sample was shared with a second study, whose subject was yellow fever vaccine responses in identical twins.

Sample: CD4+ T cells sorted from blood. The receptors were sampled from a woman under 30 in good health. CDR3s include the opening cysteine and the closing phenylalanine or tryptophan. A D gene is named only where the DNA matches it firmly. Size is stated for part of the rows, as once, few or many counts, or as a class when the clone is expanded.

CDR3 length,D gene,J gene,clone size,V gene,CDR3 DNA,CDR3 protein
17,.,TRBJ1-5,once,TRBV5-6,TGTGCCAGCAGCCTCCTAACGGTTCCGGGACTCAATCAGCCCCAGCATTTT,CASSLLTVPGLNQPQHF
15,TRBD1,TRBJ2-7,.,TRBV7-2,TGTGCCAGCAGCTTTTCACCGGGACAGACCTACGAGCAGTACTTC,CASSFSPGQTYEQYF
15,.,TRBJ1-5,few,TRBV6-1,TGTGCCAGCTGGGGGGGGACGGGGAGCAATCAGCCCCAGCATTTT,CASWGGTGSNQPQHF
15,.,TRBJ1-6,few,TRBV20-1,TGCAGTGCTAGGGTCGGGACCGCTTATAATTCACCCCTCCACTTT,CSARVGTAYNSPLHF
14,.,TRBJ2-1,.,TRBV5-1,TGCGCCAGCACCCCGGTCAGGGGGGCAGATGAGCAGTTCTTC,CASTPVRGADEQFF
13,TRBD2,TRBJ2-5,few,TRBV7-9,TGTGCCAGCAGCCCCTTAGGCGGGGGGACCCAGTACTTC,CASSPLGGGTQYF
15,TRBD2,TRBJ2-7,many,TRBV6-5,TGTGCCAGCAGTACTCCGGGAGGGCCTAGGTACGAGCAGTACTTC,CASSTPGGPRYEQYF
17,TRBD2,TRBJ2-1,few,TRBV9,TGTGCCAGCAGCGTAGCCCTACTAGCGGTTGGGTACAATGAGCAGTTCTTC,CASSVALLAVGYNEQFF
16,.,TRBJ2-5,few,TRBV9,TGTGCCAGCAGCGTAGCCGTGGGGCCCACACAAGAGACCCAGTACTTC,CASSVAVGPTQETQYF
13,.,TRBJ2-1,few,TRBV7-2,TGTGCCAGCAGCCAATACAGGGACAATGAGCAGTTCTTC,CASSQYRDNEQFF
15,.,TRBJ1-5,few,TRBV7-2,TGTGCCAGCCAGACGGACGGCCTTAGCAATCAGCCCCAGCATTTT,CASQTDGLSNQPQHF
13,TRBD1,TRBJ2-1,many,TRBV7-3,TGTGCCAGCAGCCTGGACAGGGACAATGAGCAGTTCTTC,CASSLDRDNEQFF
11,.,TRBJ1-1,.,TRBV6-2/TRBV6-3,TGTGCCAGCAGTTCCCGATTTGAAGCTTTCTTT,CASSSRFEAFF
14,.,TRBJ2-7,few,TRBV12-3/TRBV12-4,TGTGCCAGCAGTGGTGGGCCGGTGGTCTACGAGCAGTACTTC,CASSGGPVVYEQYF
16,TRBD2,TRBJ2-3,few,TRBV24-1,TGTGCCACCAGTGATTCTCTTAGCGGGAGTATAGATACGCAGTATTTT,CATSDSLSGSIDTQYF
15,TRBD1,TRBJ1-6,many,TRBV12-3/TRBV12-4,TGTGCCAGCAGATTCGGACAGGCTCTCGATTCACCCCTCCACTTT,CASRFGQALDSPLHF
16,TRBD1,TRBJ2-7,.,TRBV7-2,TGTGCCAGCAGCGGAGGACTGAGGACAGGCGGCTACGAGCAGTACTTC,CASSGGLRTGGYEQYF
13,.,TRBJ2-1,few,TRBV5-4,TGTGCCAGCAGCCTTACCCAGTACAATGAGCAGTTCTTC,CASSLTQYNEQFF
17,TRBD1,TRBJ2-2,few,TRBV2,TGTGCCAGCAGTGAGGCCGGGACAGGGAGGGGCACCGGGGAGCTGTTTTTT,CASSEAGTGRGTGELFF
15,.,TRBJ2-3,few,TRBV6-5,TGTGCCAGCAGTTACGGGCCAGCATCTCGGGATACGCAGTATTTT,CASSYGPASRDTQYF
17,TRBD2,TRBJ2-3,.,TRBV3-1,TGTGCCAGCAGCCGAGGCGGGGGGGCTCCCTTCGGTGATACGCAGTATTTT,CASSRGGGAPFGDTQYF
14,.,TRBJ2-5,.,TRBV20-1,TGCAGTGCTAGCCGAGACATCCAACAGGAGACCCAGTACTTC,CSASRDIQQETQYF
11,.,TRBJ2-1,.,TRBV20-1,TGCAGTGCAGCCGGGGTGCATGAGCAGTTCTTC,CSAAGVHEQFF
15,.,TRBJ2-1,many,TRBV7-2,TGTGCCAGCAGCACAATTCGGGGAGACTACAATGAGCAGTTCTTC,CASSTIRGDYNEQFF
14,.,TRBJ1-2,many,TRBV5-1,TGCGCCAGCAGCTTGGAAGGGGTGAACTATGGCTACACCTTC,CASSLEGVNYGYTF
14,.,TRBJ2-1,few,TRBV7-8,TGTGCCAGCAGTAGGGGACCCATTGTAGGTGAGCAGTTCTTC,CASSRGPIVGEQFF
17,TRBD1,TRBJ1-6,.,TRBV27,TGTGCCAGCAGTTTAGTGCCGGGACAGCGAATCAATTCACCCCTCCACTTT,CASSLVPGQRINSPLHF
14,.,TRBJ2-3,many,TRBV5-1,TGCGCCAGCAGCTCTGCAGGGCGGACAGATACGCAGTATTTT,CASSSAGRTDTQYF
11,TRBD1,TRBJ2-7,few,TRBV28,TGTGCCAGCAGTTTAGAGGACAGGGTTTTCTTC,CASSLEDRVFF
13,TRBD1,TRBJ2-7,.,TRBV29-1,TGCAGCGGCGGGACAGGGGTAGCTGGGGAGCAGTACTTC,CSGGTGVAGEQYF
11,.,TRBJ2-7,few,TRBV29-1,TGCAGCGTGGCCCCCCCGTCGGAGCAGTACTTC,CSVAPPSEQYF
15,TRBD1,TRBJ1-1,few,TRBV6-1,TGTGCCAGCAGGTCGGGACAGGGGACGAACACTGAAGCTTTCTTT,CASRSGQGTNTEAFF
14,.,TRBJ2-1,.,TRBV28,TGTGCCAGCAGTTGGACGGGTTTCTACAATGAGCAGTTCTTC,CASSWTGFYNEQFF
18,TRBD2,TRBJ2-5,.,TRBV18,TGTGCCAGCTCACCACTCCTCCCCGCTAGCGGAACCCAAGAGACCCAGTACTTC,CASSPLLPASGTQETQYF
13,.,TRBJ1-6,.,TRBV2,TGTGCCAGCGCTACGCTGGTAAATTCACCCCTCCACTTT,CASATLVNSPLHF
14,.,TRBJ2-3,few,TRBV15,TGTGCCACCAGCAGAGTGTTCGGCCCAGATACGCAGTATTTT,CATSRVFGPDTQYF
14,.,TRBJ2-7,few,TRBV5-1,TGCGCCAGCAGCTTGGCCCCTAGCTCCTACGAGCAGTACTTC,CASSLAPSSYEQYF
14,.,TRBJ1-2,.,TRBV7-3,TGTGCCAGCAGCCCTACGGCAGGGGCTGGGGGCTACACCTTC,CASSPTAGAGGYTF
15,.,TRBJ2-1,few,TRBV6-1,TGTGCCAGCACCGACGGACTGAGTGGTAACAATGAGCAGTTCTTC,CASTDGLSGNNEQFF
15,TRBD2,TRBJ2-1,.,TRBV15,TGTGCCACCAGCAGTAGACTAGCGGGGGGGTATGAGCAGTTCTTC,CATSSRLAGGYEQFF
14,.,TRBJ1-5,many,TRBV12-3/TRBV12-4,TGTGCCAGCAGCCCGCTCGACGGCGGTCAGCCCCAGCATTTT,CASSPLDGGQPQHF
14,.,TRBJ1-1,.,TRBV28,TGTGCCAGCAGTGGGTCCAGGGTGGCCACTGAAGCTTTCTTT,CASSGSRVATEAFF